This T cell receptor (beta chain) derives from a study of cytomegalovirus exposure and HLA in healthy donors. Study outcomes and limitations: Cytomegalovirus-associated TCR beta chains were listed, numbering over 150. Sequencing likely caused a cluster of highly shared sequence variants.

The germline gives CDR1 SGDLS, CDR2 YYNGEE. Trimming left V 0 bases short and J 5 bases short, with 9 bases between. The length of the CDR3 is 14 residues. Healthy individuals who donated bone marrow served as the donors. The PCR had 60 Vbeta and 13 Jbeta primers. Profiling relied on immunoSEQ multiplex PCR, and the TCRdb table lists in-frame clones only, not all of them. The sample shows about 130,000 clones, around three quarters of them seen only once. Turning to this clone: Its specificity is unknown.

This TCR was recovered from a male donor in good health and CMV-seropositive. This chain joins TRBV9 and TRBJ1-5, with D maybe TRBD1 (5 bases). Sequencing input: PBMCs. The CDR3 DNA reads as TGTGCCAGCAGCGTAGGGGGGGTGGATCAGCCCCAGCATTTT. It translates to CASSVGGVDQPQHF.